The 15 T cell receptor beta chains below come from one sample, sequenced in a study of human T cells and chemical hapten exposure. Time point denoted: pre-sensitization, week 0. Treatment meaning: therapeutic diphenylcyclopropenone sensitization with weekly scalp DPC. Via MiXCR, TCRdb re-called the RACE reads, giving one row per CDR3 protein. The table lists about 120,000 distinct CDR3 sequences, 13% of them singletons. Sequenced material: whole blood, taken in connection with sensitization to the hapten diphenylcyclopropenone (DPC). These receptors came from a woman between 18 and 29 years old with alopecia areata. Some clones in this sample may be carry-over from other donors' samples.

The table lists this clonotype with many counts. V gene TRBV2 combines with J gene TRBJ1-6; 9 nucleotides match TRBD1. The CDR3 consists of 16 residues. The V and J ends lost 5 bases and 10 bases, in that order; junction bases with no gene match: 12. Looked up from germline, CDR1 is SNHLY and CDR2 is FYNNEI. The CDR3 DNA reads as TGTGCCAGCAGTCCCCGTCTGGGACAGGGACAGTCACCCCTCCACTTT. As protein: CASSPRLGQGQSPLHF.

In its sample, this clonotype was seen a few times. The J gene is TRBJ2-7, the V gene TRBV7-9; D is undetermined. In germline, CDR1 is SEHNR, CDR2 FQNEAQ (reference sequence). Trimming stripped 5 bases from V and 5 bases from J, with 10 bases between. The CDR3 totals 12 residues. In nucleotides, the CDR3 is TGTGCCAGCAGCGACTCCCGCGACGAGCAGTACTTC. Protein sequence: CASSDSRDEQYF.

The chain uses TRBV20-1 and TRBJ1-6, with D uncertain. V was clipped by 4 bases and J by 11 bases, with 12 bases between them. Germline V lookup: CDR1 DFQATT, CDR2 SNEGSKA (reference sequence). This CDR3 comprises 12 residues. As DNA, the CDR3 is TGCAGTGCTAACCGGGGAACGACACCCCTCCACTTT. It is translated as CSANRGTTPLHF.

V usage is TRBV12-3 or TRBV12-4 and J usage is TRBJ1-1, with 7 bases lining up with TRBD1. Trimming took 5 bases from V and 0 from J; bases not matched to a gene: 6. The CDR3 runs to 15 residues. Written as DNA, the CDR3 is TGTGCCAGCAGTCCCTCACAGGGGATGAACACTGAAGCTTTCTTT. Residues: CASSPSQGMNTEAFF.

DNA for the CDR3: TGTGCCAGCAGCCTCCCGGGACGGAGCTCCTACGAGCAGTACTTC. It yields the protein CASSLPGRSSYEQYF. This rearrangement joins TRBV6-2 or TRBV6-3 to TRBJ2-7; perhaps D is TRBD1 or TRBD2 (5 bases each). Germline lookup yields CDR1 MNHEY and CDR2 SVGEGT. Trimming took off 6 bases at V and 0 bases at J, with 15 bases between the two ends. CDR3 size: 15 residues.

This clonotype was counted a few times. This sequence joins TRBV28 and TRBJ2-1; no clear D gene. The length of the CDR3 is 13 residues. Germline CDR1 reads MDHEN; CDR2 reads SYDVKM. Between the trimmed V and J ends, which lost 2 bases and 6 bases, there was a span of 8 bases. The CDR3 nucleotides read TGTGCCAGCAGTTTAACCCGAGCCAATGAGCAGTTCTTC. Translation gives CASSLTRANEQFF.

V is TRBV10-3 and J is TRBJ2-3, with a possible D match to TRBD2 (5 bases). CDR1 ENHRY and CDR2 SYGVKD come from the germline V gene. The CDR3 contains 16 residues. V lost 4 bases, J lost 0 bases, and 14 bases lay in between. The CDR3 spells CAISGPGRSSTDTQYF. For the CDR3, the DNA is TGTGCCATCAGTGGGCCGGGGAGATCTAGCACAGATACGCAGTATTTT.

The J gene is TRBJ2-1, the V gene TRBV2, with 7 bases identical to TRBD2. With 3 bases clipped from V and 3 bases from J, the junction kept 5 bases outside the gene matches. CDR3 length: 15 residues. CDR1 SNHLY and CDR2 FYNNEI come from the germline V gene. The CDR3 bases are TGTGCCAGCAGTGACCGGGGGGTGGTCTACAATGAGCAGTTCTTC. This encodes CASSDRGVVYNEQFF.

This clonotype was counted between two and nine times. This chain uses TRBV10-3 with TRBJ1-2, with TRBD1 matching 8 bases. The CDR3 has 14 amino acids. The junction had 5 bases not matched to a gene; V was cut back by 6 bases and J by 2 bases. CDR1 and CDR2 (germline): ENHRY, SYGVKD. Here the CDR3 DNA reads TGTGCCATCAGGGGGACAGGTGAGAACTATGGCTACACCTTC. Amino acids: CAIRGTGENYGYTF.

The J gene is TRBJ1-2, the V gene TRBV18; tentative D call: TRBD1 (6 bases). Germline V gives CDR1 KGHSH, CDR2 LQKENI. The CDR3 length is 15 residues. The V gene lost 3 bases and the J gene lost 2 bases, with 13 bases spanning the gap. The chain's CDR3 is CASSPSQGRNYGYTF. The CDR3 DNA sequence: TGTGCCAGCTCACCGAGCCAGGGGAGGAACTATGGCTACACCTTC.

This clonotype was counted only a few times. The chain is built from TRBV29-1 and TRBJ2-5; 8 bases line up with TRBD2. CDR1 and CDR2 from the germline V gene are SQVTM and ANQGSEA. Trimming cost V 7 bases and J 2 bases; bases outside gene matches: 6. The length of the CDR3 is 13 residues. Here the CDR3 DNA reads TGCAGCGCAGCGGGGGTCCTGCAAGAGACCCAGTACTTC. Protein: CSAAGVLQETQYF.

V gene TRBV30 combines with J gene TRBJ2-5; TRBD2 agrees at 13 bases. Germline V gene lookup returns CDR1 GTSNPN and CDR2 SVGIG (reference sequence). V lost 2 bases to trimming and J lost 2 bases; unmatched junction nucleotides: 2. This CDR3 comprises 15 residues. DNA of the CDR3: TGTGCCTGGAGTCCGGGACTAGCGGGGCAAGAGACCCAGTACTTC. Translation: CAWSPGLAGQETQYF.

This clonotype was observed at least ten times. The chain joins TRBV27 to TRBJ1-2; D unresolved. Germline V lookup: CDR1 MNHEY, CDR2 SMNVEV (reference sequence). The V end was cut by 0 bases, the J end by 4 bases, with 12 bases between. The CDR3 is 15 amino acids. CDR3 sequence reads: CASSLSHGFSYGYTF. CDR3 sequence (DNA): TGTGCCAGCAGTTTATCACACGGATTCAGCTATGGCTACACCTTC.

This clonotype was seen a handful of times. The V gene is TRBV3-1, the J gene TRBJ2-5; D possibly corresponds to TRBD2 (5 bases). V lost 2 bases, J lost 7 bases, and 17 bases lay in between. Germline assignment: CDR1 LGHDT and CDR2 YNNKEL (reference sequence). The CDR3 consists of 15 residues. The CDR3 DNA follows: TGTGCCAGCAGCCAAAGAGGGCCCGCCGCGGCGACCCAGTACTTC. Protein product: CASSQRGPAAATQYF.

V is TRBV10-2 and J is TRBJ2-6; either TRBD1 or TRBD2 may supply D (5 bases each). Germline assignment: CDR1 WSHSY and CDR2 SAAADI. CDR3 size: 14 residues. The ends were cut back, 8 bases at V and 3 bases at J, with 11 bases in the middle. CDR3 nucleotide sequence: TGCGCCAGCTCTGAGGGGCTTGGGGCCAACGTCCTGACTTTC. Its protein product is CASSEGLGANVLTF.